This TCR beta chain was obtained from a study of T-cell memory formation after mild COVID-19. Using its own MiXCR run on the 5' RACE reads, TCRdb lists one record per CDR3 protein. The sample yields 92,000 or so distinct CDR3 sequences, over 13% seen once. Losses at the gene ends were 1 base for V and 3 bases for J; bases not matched to a gene: 5. The CDR3 is 16 amino acids. The V gene's germline CDR1 is LGHNA and CDR2 YSLEER. The source of this sequence is a man aged 18 to 29 who had mild COVID-19 (a few samples of this study predate the infection). Cell type and time point are not known. Source material: PBMCs or a T cell subset sorted from them (not recorded which). This chain joins TRBV4-3 and TRBJ2-1; 8 nucleotides line up with TRBD2. The chain's CDR3 is CASSQARAGGYNEQFF. CDR3 DNA sequence: TGCGCCAGCAGCCAAGCTAGGGCGGGGGGCTACAATGAGCAGTTCTTC.